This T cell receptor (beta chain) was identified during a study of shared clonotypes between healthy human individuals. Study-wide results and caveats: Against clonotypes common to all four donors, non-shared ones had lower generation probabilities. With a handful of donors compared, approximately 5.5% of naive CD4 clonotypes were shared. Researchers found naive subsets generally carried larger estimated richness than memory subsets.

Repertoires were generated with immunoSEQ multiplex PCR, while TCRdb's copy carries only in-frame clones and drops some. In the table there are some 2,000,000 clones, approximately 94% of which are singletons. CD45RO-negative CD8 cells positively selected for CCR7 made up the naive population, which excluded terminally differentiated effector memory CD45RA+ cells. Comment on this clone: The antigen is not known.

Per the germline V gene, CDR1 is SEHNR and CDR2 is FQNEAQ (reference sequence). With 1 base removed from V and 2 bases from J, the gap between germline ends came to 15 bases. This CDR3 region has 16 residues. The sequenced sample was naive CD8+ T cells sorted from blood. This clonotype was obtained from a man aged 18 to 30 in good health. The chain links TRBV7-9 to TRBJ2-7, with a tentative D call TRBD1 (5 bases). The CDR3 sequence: CASSLEQGAPPYEQYF. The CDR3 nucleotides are TGTGCCAGCAGCTTAGAGCAGGGCGCGCCTCCCTACGAGCAGTACTTC.